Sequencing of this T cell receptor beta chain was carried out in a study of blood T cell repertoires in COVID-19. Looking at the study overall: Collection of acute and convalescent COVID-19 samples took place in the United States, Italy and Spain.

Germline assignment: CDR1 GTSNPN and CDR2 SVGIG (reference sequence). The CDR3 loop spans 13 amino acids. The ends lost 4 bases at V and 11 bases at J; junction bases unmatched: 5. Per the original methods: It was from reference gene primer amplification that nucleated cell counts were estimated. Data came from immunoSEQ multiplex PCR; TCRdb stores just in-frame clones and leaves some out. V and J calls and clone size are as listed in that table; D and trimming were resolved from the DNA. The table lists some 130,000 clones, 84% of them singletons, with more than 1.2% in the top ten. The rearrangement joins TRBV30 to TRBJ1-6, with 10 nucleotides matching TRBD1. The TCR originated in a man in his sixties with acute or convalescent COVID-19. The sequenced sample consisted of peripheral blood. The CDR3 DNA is TGTGCCTGGACGACAGGGGGCTCCGCACCCCTCCACTTT. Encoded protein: CAWTTGGSAPLHF.